Listed here are 21 T cell receptor beta chains from one sample, sequenced in a study of blood T cells in healthy people across ages. Next came a second PCR, run for roughly 6 to 11 cycles, which used a sample-barcoded 5' primer along with a J-beta primer mix. Using its own MiXCR run on the 5' RACE reads, TCRdb lists one record per CDR3 protein. The sample records roughly 1,500,000 distinct CDR3 sequences, about 35% being singletons. The sequenced material came from blood. These receptors all come from a young woman in good health.

V usage is TRBV7-2 and J usage is TRBJ2-5; TRBD2 is a possible D gene (6 bases). The germline gives CDR1 SGHTA, CDR2 FQGNSA. V shed 0 bases and J shed 3 bases, with 11 bases lying between them. This CDR3 contains 15 residues. DNA of the CDR3: TGTGCCAGCAGCTTAGCCCCGGGACTCAAAGAGACCCAGTACTTC. Translating it yields CASSLAPGLKETQYF.

This clonotype was seen repeatedly, ten times or more. This chain uses TRBV6-2 or TRBV6-3 with TRBJ2-7; D unresolved. The germline V gene encodes CDR1 MNHEY and CDR2 SVGEGT. This CDR3 is 15 amino acids long. V was trimmed by 2 bases and J by 3 bases, leaving 14 bases between them. CDR3 sequence (DNA): TGTGCCAGCAGTTACCTATTGCTCGGCGACTACGAGCAGTACTTC. It yields the protein CASSYLLLGDYEQYF.

The V and J genes are TRBV5-1 and TRBJ2-1, with 9 bases that match TRBD2. The CDR3 runs to 16 residues. V was clipped by 0 bases and J by 7 bases; unmatched bases: 8. Germline values: CDR1 SGHRS, CDR2 YFSETQ. The CDR3 loop reads CASSLATSGTDNEQFF. The CDR3 DNA reads TGCGCCAGCAGCTTGGCGACTAGCGGAACAGATAATGAGCAGTTCTTC.

This clonotype was detected a few times. The rearrangement links TRBV12-3 or TRBV12-4 to TRBJ2-7, with D unclear. This CDR3 comprises 16 residues. V lost 1 base and J 1 base, leaving 14 bases between the germline ends. CDR3 nucleotides: TGTGCCAGCAGTTTAGAGCAACCCCAAAGGTCCTACGAGCAGTACTTC. This sequence encodes CASSLEQPQRSYEQYF.

The V call is TRBV7-2, the J call TRBJ1-1, with D unresolved. Germline lookup yields CDR1 SGHTA and CDR2 FQGNSA. This CDR3 is built from 17 residues. Trimming pared 1 base from V and 0 bases from J, leaving 15 bases between. CDR3 sequence: CASSLDSWGYLNTEAFF. The DNA for the CDR3 is TGTGCCAGCAGCTTAGATTCATGGGGTTACTTGAACACTGAAGCTTTCTTT.

This chain joins TRBV12-3 or TRBV12-4 and TRBJ1-5; D is uncertain. With 6 bases removed from V and 6 bases from J, the gap between germline ends came to 9 bases. The CDR3 is made up of 12 amino acids. For the CDR3, the DNA is TGTGCCAGCAGCACATACGGTCAGCCCCAGCATTTT. Translation: CASSTYGQPQHF.

The rearrangement uses TRBV30 and TRBJ2-3; D remains unclear. The CDR3 extends over 15 amino acids. Germline V gives CDR1 GTSNPN, CDR2 SVGIG (reference sequence). V shed 2 bases and J shed 2 bases, with 14 bases lying between them. The CDR3 DNA follows: TGTGCCTGGAGTCCCCTTGGCGGATACACAGATACGCAGTATTTT. Protein: CAWSPLGGYTDTQYF.

This clonotype appeared a few times. This CDR3 reads CASSQFDRPDYGYTF. CDR3 nucleotide sequence: TGCGCCAGCAGCCAATTTGACCGCCCTGACTATGGCTACACCTTC. This chain uses TRBV4-1 with TRBJ1-2; D remains ambiguous. The CDR3 is 15 residues long. Trimming took 2 bases from V and 3 from J, leaving 13 bases between them. The germline gives CDR1 MGHRA, CDR2 YSYEKL.

The genes are TRBV28 and TRBJ2-6; 8 nucleotides line up with TRBD1. The CDR3 extends over 15 amino acids. J was trimmed by 8 bases and V by 6 bases; bases with no gene match: 9. Germline V gives CDR1 MDHEN, CDR2 SYDVKM. Here the CDR3 DNA reads TGTGCCAGCAGGGGGACAGGAAGGGGGACCAACGTCCTGACTTTC. Encoded protein: CASRGTGRGTNVLTF.

This clonotype showed up just a few times. This CDR3 reads CATNDILDRAEQYF. The CDR3 DNA follows: TGTGCCACCAACGACATATTGGACAGGGCCGAGCAGTACTTC. The V and J genes are TRBV10-3 and TRBJ2-7; 8 nucleotides agree with TRBD1. The CDR3 is made up of 14 amino acids. The junction had 14 bases not matched to a gene; V was cut back by 10 bases and J by 6 bases. The germline V gene encodes CDR1 ENHRY and CDR2 SYGVKD.

This chain connects TRBV10-3 to TRBJ2-1; 10 positions agree with TRBD2. The CDR3 runs 13 residues. Germline V lookup: CDR1 ENHRY, CDR2 SYGVKD. V dropped 5 bases and J dropped 5; count of bases not matched to a gene: 0. Written as DNA, the CDR3 is TGTGCCATCAGTCTAGCGGGGGACAATGAGCAGTTCTTC. It translates to CAISLAGDNEQFF.

The chain links TRBV6-1 to TRBJ2-1; 12 bases align to TRBD2. CDR3 size: 13 residues. V shed 7 bases and J 7 bases; nucleotides not matched to a gene: 2. From germline, CDR1 is MNHNS and CDR2 SASEGT. The CDR3 protein is CASTGLAGNEQFF. The CDR3 DNA sequence: TGTGCCAGCACCGGACTAGCGGGAAATGAGCAGTTCTTC.

CDR3 nucleotides: TGTGCCAGCAGCTTAGTGGGGACAGGGGGCGGCTCGGGGGCCAACGTCCTGACTTTC. Protein sequence: CASSLVGTGGGSGANVLTF. The chain links TRBV7-9 to TRBJ2-6; 12 nucleotides match TRBD1. Germline CDR1 reads SEHNR; CDR2 reads FQNEAQ (reference sequence). The CDR3 has 19 amino acids. The junction had 8 bases not matched to a gene; V was cut back by 1 base and J by 4 bases. The full variable domain, rest sourced from reference TRBV7-9 and TRBJ2-6, is DTGVSQNPRHKITKRGQNVTFRCDPISEHNRLYWYRQTLGQGPEFLTYFQNEAQLEKSRLLSDRFSAERPKGSFSTLEIQRTEQGDSAMYLCASSLVGTGGGSGANVLTFGAGSRLTVL.

This chain connects TRBV5-1 to TRBJ2-2, with a weak D call TRBD1 (5 bases). The germline V gene encodes CDR1 SGHRS and CDR2 YFSETQ. Between the trimmed V and J ends, which lost 3 bases and 1 base, there was a span of 10 bases. The CDR3 loop spans 15 amino acids. The CDR3 DNA sequence: TGCGCCAGCAGCTCTATCGGACAGAACACCGGGGAGCTGTTTTTT. Its protein product is CASSSIGQNTGELFF. The full variable domain, its missing parts supplied by reference TRBV5-1 and TRBJ2-2, is KAGVTQTPRYLIKTRGQQVTLSCSPISGHRSVSWYQQTPGQGLQFLFEYFSETQRNKGNFPGRFSGRQFSNSRSEMNVSTLELGDSALYLCASSSIGQNTGELFFGEGSRLTVL.

There are many counts of this clonotype. This chain uses TRBV20-1 with TRBJ2-7; 7 positions match TRBD1. Trimming cost V 4 bases and J 0 bases; bases outside gene matches: 3. The CDR3 extends over 13 amino acids. The germline CDR1 and CDR2 sequences are DFQATT and SNEGSKA (reference sequence). The CDR3 sequence is CSATGTASYEQYF. In DNA, the CDR3 is TGCAGTGCTACCGGGACAGCCTCCTACGAGCAGTACTTC.

The chain links TRBV6-1 to TRBJ2-4; D might be TRBD1 or TRBD2, each matching 5 bases. Germline CDR1 reads MNHNS; CDR2 reads SASEGT. The V and J ends lost 2 bases and 11 bases respectively, with 10 bases between them. The CDR3 loop spans 12 amino acids. The CDR3 loop reads CASSESRDVQYF. The CDR3 DNA reads TGTGCCAGCAGTGAAAGCAGGGACGTTCAGTACTTC.

The V and J genes are TRBV2 and TRBJ2-3; 12 bases match TRBD2. J lost 2 bases, V lost 6 bases, and 6 bases had no gene match. The CDR3 contains 16 residues. The germline V gene has CDR1 SNHLY and CDR2 FYNNEI. The CDR3 spells CASRALAGGVTDTQYF. In DNA, the CDR3 is TGTGCCAGCAGAGCCCTAGCGGGGGGGGTCACAGATACGCAGTATTTT.

This clonotype was observed a few times. The rearrangement uses TRBV10-3 and TRBJ2-3, with D possibly TRBD2 on 6 matching bases. This CDR3 comprises 15 residues. Trimming shortened V by 2 bases and J by 1 base, and 10 bases separated the two germline ends. Germline assignment: CDR1 ENHRY and CDR2 SYGVKD. CDR3 bases: TGTGCCATCAGTGAGGTGGGACTTGGCACAGATACGCAGTATTTT. Protein: CAISEVGLGTDTQYF.

The genes are TRBV29-1 and TRBJ1-1; TRBD1 agrees at 7 bases. Per the germline V gene, CDR1 is SQVTM and CDR2 is ANQGSEA. V lost 0 bases to trimming and J lost 4 bases; unmatched junction nucleotides: 2. The CDR3 runs to 13 residues. This CDR3 reads CSVEDRGATEAFF. CDR3 bases: TGCAGCGTTGAAGACAGGGGGGCCACTGAAGCTTTCTTT.

The sample holds a few counts of this clonotype. This chain uses TRBV3-1 with TRBJ2-3, with TRBD2 matching over 9 bases. The germline V gene has CDR1 LGHDT and CDR2 YNNKEL (reference sequence). V trimming: 0 bases; J trimming: 12 bases; junction bases outside the gene matches: 4. The CDR3 is 13 residues long. CDR3 region: CASSQDHSGGQYF. As DNA, the CDR3 is TGTGCCAGCAGCCAAGATCATAGCGGGGGACAGTATTTT.

The chain uses TRBV20-1 and TRBJ1-2, with TRBD1 identical over 9 bases. With V trimmed by 7 bases and J by 3 bases, 6 bases remained unmatched. Germline V lookup: CDR1 DFQATT, CDR2 SNEGSKA (reference sequence). The CDR3 runs 13 residues. The CDR3 nucleotides read TGCAGTGTCACGACAGGGGGTGACTATGGCTACACCTTC. This codes for CSVTTGGDYGYTF.